The T cell receptor (beta chain) under discussion was sequenced for a study of blood T cell repertoires in COVID-19 (dated by TCRdb to between 2020 and 2021). Notes on the research overall: Samples covering the acute and convalescent phases of COVID-19 were provided by collaborators in the United States, Italy and Spain. The material from the prospective study consisted of cDNA or gDNA derived from T cells, B-cell-depleted T cells, or PBMCs. Deeply sampled blood TCRbeta repertoires from subjects exposed to, actively infected with, or recovered from COVID-19 were included in the dataset. The repertoires were released in a freely available public database intended as a resource for research on the immune response to SARS-CoV-2. Samples came from the ongoing ImmuneRACE study (first 160 participants) plus 1,254 subjects from 6 global collaborators. The sample metadata nearly always contained a de-identified subject ID, COVID-19 status, age in years and sex. Where available, HLA class I and class II types were taken from metadata supplied by the sample provider and were not determined by assay-based typing. Study-level results and caveats: Clinical and demographic metadata were provided uncurated, with the amount varying by source and participant.

TCRbeta CDR3 regions were amplified from genomic DNA using the immunoSEQ Assay, a bias-controlled multiplex PCR. In the authors' own workflow: Nucleated cell counts per sample were estimated from amplification of reference gene primers within the assay. To quantify the absolute abundance of each unique TCRbeta CDR3 rearrangement, sequence reads were collapsed and filtered. Productive Simpson clonality was computed per sample as the square root of Simpson's diversity index over productive rearrangements. TCRdb obtained this table from immuneACCESS and retained in-frame rearrangements with V and J assigned. These tables miss some clones; where compared with another copy, unresolved V genes account for less than half of the shortfall, and the remainder is unexplained. V and J calls and clone size follow that table, whereas D and trimming were derived from the DNA. In all, the sample holds about 39,000 clones, and approximately 89% of those were seen once. The top ten hold over 3.5% of the sample.

Each collaborating institution followed its own protocols to collect whole blood in K2EDTA tubes. For TCRbeta analysis, collaborators shipped samples in one of three forms: frozen whole blood, isolated PBMCs, or DNA extracted from either of those sample types. About this clone: What this receptor recognizes is not known. Per-base quality was not reported, and no clone a single base away is much larger than it.

Via the germline V gene (reference sequence), CDR1 is DFQATT and CDR2 SNEGSKA. The CDR3 contains 11 residues, cysteine and phenylalanine counted. The read is trimmed to its CDR3 DNA, 33 bases read in frame from base 1. V is reduced by 6 bases and J by 8 bases, leaving a spacing of 11 bases between them. The sequenced sample was peripheral blood. This sequence uses TRBV20-1 and TRBJ2-1, with the identity of the D gene unclear. The TCR sequence derives from a man aged 55-75 years with acute or convalescent COVID-19. The DNA sequence reads TGCAGTGCCCAGCCCGGGTATGAGCAGTTCTTC. It translates as CSAQPGYEQFF.